What follows describes a single T cell receptor beta chain. CDR1 LGHDT and CDR2 YNNKEL come from the germline V gene (reference sequence). The V and J ends lost 3 bases and 5 bases respectively, with 8 bases between them. This CDR3 comprises 14 residues. Time point described: pre-sensitization, week 0. Treatment in this sample: therapeutic diphenylcyclopropenone sensitization with weekly scalp DPC. MiXCR, applied by TCRdb to the RACE reads, yields one record per CDR3 protein. The profile covers some 330,000 distinct CDR3 sequences, with roughly 6% appearing a single time and more than 8% taken by the ten largest. This sample was taken from a study of human T cells and chemical hapten exposure. Study-level information: There were weekly diphenylcyclopropenone doses to the scalp for patients throughout the roughly 25-week study.

This specimen consisted of whole blood, obtained in connection with sensitization to the hapten diphenylcyclopropenone (DPC). This chain joins TRBV3-1 and TRBJ1-6; no clear D. The sequence was obtained from a woman aged 18-29 years with alopecia areata. Some clones in this sample may be carry-over from other donors' samples. In DNA, the CDR3 is TGTGCCAGCAGCCATGGACGGGATAATTCACCCCTCCACTTT. Translated: CASSHGRDNSPLHF.